This TCR beta chain appears in the sequencing data of a study of PD-1 blockade in classical Hodgkin lymphoma. Notes on the study in general: A significant rise in TCR diversity was seen by C4D1 for CD4+ cells but not for CD8+ cells.

There was relapse after autologous stem cell transplantation in every patient, and there was variation in brentuximab vedotin exposure. Comment on this clone: Its matching antigen is unknown.

The assay was immunoSEQ multiplex PCR, and TCRdb's table has in-frame clones only and misses some. The profile covers some 41,000 clones, with about 88% appearing a single time and approximately 6% taken by the ten largest. Germline V gives CDR1 MDHEN, CDR2 SYDVKM. Between the trimmed V and J ends, which lost 3 bases and 4 bases, there was a span of 18 bases. CDR3 length equals 16 residues. This TCR derives from a human donor with classical Hodgkin lymphoma. This specimen was peripheral blood mononuclear cells (PBMCs), taken before the second cycle of nivolumab. The gene calls are TRBV28 and TRBJ2-5, with D perhaps TRBD2 (7 bases). CDR3 in amino acids: CASSLTGTPGGETQYF. The DNA of the CDR3 is TGTGCCAGCAGTTTGACTGGGACACCGGGGGGAGAGACCCAGTACTTC. The variable domain in full, completed from reference TRBV28 and TRBJ2-5, reads DVKVTQSSRYLVKRTGEKVFLECVQDMDHENMFWYRQDPGLGLRLIYFSYDVKMKEKGDIPEGYSVSREKKERFSLILESASTNQTSMYLCASSLTGTPGGETQYFGPGTRLLVL.